Following are 14 T cell receptor beta chains from one sample sequenced in a study of T cell changes during pregnancy in multiple sclerosis. Sequenced by immunoSEQ multiplex PCR; TCRdb stores in-frame clones only, minus some. The sample contains 60,000 to 70,000 clones, 91% of which appear only once. The sample in question was peripheral blood, obtained after pregnancy. The origin of the receptors is a female donor in good health, enrolled as a control in a pregnancy study.

The chain joins TRBV7-2 to TRBJ2-1, with D tentatively TRBD2 (7 bases). V was trimmed by 0 bases and J by 9 bases, leaving 18 bases between them. CDR3 length equals 16 residues. The germline gives CDR1 SGHTA, CDR2 FQGNSA. This CDR3 is CASSLARSGGPGEQFF. For the CDR3, the DNA is TGTGCCAGCAGCTTAGCCAGGTCGGGGGGCCCAGGTGAGCAGTTCTTC.

V usage is TRBV7-2 and J usage is TRBJ2-1; 9 bases line up with TRBD1. CDR1 and CDR2 from the germline V gene are SGHTA and FQGNSA. The CDR3 loop spans 15 amino acids. Trimming cost V 3 bases and J 4 bases; bases outside gene matches: 4. This CDR3 is CASSFGQGTYNEQFF. CDR3 DNA: TGTGCCAGCAGCTTCGGACAGGGGACTTACAATGAGCAGTTCTTC.

The gene calls are TRBV7-8 and TRBJ1-1; 9 nucleotides align to TRBD1. The V and J ends lost 5 bases and 5 bases, in that order; junction bases with no gene match: 9. The CDR3 runs 15 residues. Per germline, CDR1 SGHVS and CDR2 FQNEAQ. The CDR3 loop reads CASSPSGTGRTEAFF. In nucleotides, the CDR3 is TGTGCCAGCAGCCCATCCGGGACAGGGAGGACTGAAGCTTTCTTT.

The V and J genes are TRBV5-5 and TRBJ1-5; possible D gene TRBD1, 6 bases. V lost 4 bases and J 3 bases, leaving 8 bases between the germline ends. The CDR3 loop spans 13 amino acids. From germline, CDR1 is SGHKS and CDR2 YYEKEE (reference sequence). CDR3: CASSRDINQPQHF. CDR3 coding DNA: TGTGCCAGCAGCCGGGACATCAATCAGCCCCAGCATTTT.

The chain recombines TRBV19 with TRBJ1-6; TRBD1 might be the D (5 bases). Germline-derived CDR1 and CDR2 are LNHDA and SQIVND (reference sequence). The CDR3 loop spans 13 amino acids. Trimming took off 5 bases at V and 9 bases at J, with 11 bases between the two ends. The CDR3 region has the DNA TGTGCCAGTAGTCAGGGATTGAGTTCACCCCTCCACTTT. This sequence encodes CASSQGLSSPLHF.

This chain links TRBV4-1 with TRBJ2-7; 7 positions agree with TRBD1. Trimming removed 4 bases from V and 5 bases from J; junction bases left unmatched: 5. From germline, CDR1 is MGHRA and CDR2 YSYEKL. CDR3 length equals 13 residues. The CDR3 DNA reads TGCGCCAGCAGCCTACAAACAGGGGACGAGCAGTACTTC. It yields the protein CASSLQTGDEQYF.

V is TRBV9 and J is TRBJ2-7; D possibly corresponds to TRBD1 (6 bases). This CDR3 spans 14 amino acids. V lost 0 bases, J lost 3 bases, and 10 bases lay in between. In germline, CDR1 is SGDLS, CDR2 YYNGEE. The CDR3 DNA reads TGTGCCAGCAGCGTAGGGATAGGGGGCTACGAGCAGTACTTC. Translating it yields CASSVGIGGYEQYF.

V usage is TRBV4-3 and J usage is TRBJ2-6; D perhaps matches TRBD1 (5 bases). The germline V and J ends were trimmed by 3 bases and 0 bases, with 12 bases remaining between them. CDR1 and CDR2 (germline): LGHNA, YSLEER. This CDR3 is built from 17 residues. The CDR3 DNA reads TGCGCCAGCAGCCAGGCTTTTGACAGCTCTGGGGCCAACGTCCTGACTTTC. Its translation: CASSQAFDSSGANVLTF.

The chain uses TRBV9 and TRBJ1-6; TRBD1 matches 8 bases. The CDR3 contains 15 residues. V dropped 4 bases and J dropped 7; count of bases not matched to a gene: 7. Germline assignment: CDR1 SGDLS and CDR2 YYNGEE. The CDR3 DNA is TGTGCCAGCAGCCCAGGACAGGGCGACAATTCACCCCTCCACTTT. Residues: CASSPGQGDNSPLHF.

The gene calls are TRBV28 and TRBJ1-3; TRBD1 matches at 8 bases. The CDR3 contains 16 residues. Trimming took 3 bases from V and 0 from J; bases not matched to a gene: 4. Germline V gene sequence: CDR1 MDHEN, CDR2 SYDVKM. The CDR3 protein is CASSLGQAISGNTIYF. The CDR3 DNA sequence: TGTGCCAGCAGTTTGGGACAGGCGATCTCTGGAAACACCATATATTTT.

The rearrangement uses TRBV5-5 and TRBJ2-3; 9 nucleotides line up with TRBD2. The CDR3 runs to 14 residues. Germline lookup yields CDR1 SGHKS and CDR2 YYEKEE (reference sequence). V was pared by 5 bases and J by 5 bases, with 6 bases of the junction left unmatched. In nucleotides, the CDR3 is TGTGCCAGCAGGCGCAGCGGGGGGAGAGATACGCAGTATTTT. Residues: CASRRSGGRDTQYF. The whole variable domain, remainder taken from reference TRBV5-5 and TRBJ2-3, is DAGVTQSPTHLIKTRGQQVTLRCSPISGHKSVSWYQQVLGQGPQFIFQYYEKEERGRGNFPDRFSARQFPNYSSELNVNALLLGDSALYLCASRRSGGRDTQYFGPGTRLTVL.

Only one count was recorded for this clone. CDR3 loop: CASSSISRQTRRQPQHF. The DNA for the CDR3 is TGTGCCAGCAGCTCCATTTCTAGGCAAACCCGGCGTCAGCCCCAGCATTTT. This rearrangement joins TRBV7-3 to TRBJ1-5; no firm D call. The CDR3 sequence is 17 residues long. CDR1 and CDR2 (germline): SGHTA, FQGTGA. The germline V and J ends were trimmed by 4 bases and 6 bases, with 22 bases remaining between them.

The chain combines TRBV2 with TRBJ2-5; 7 bases line up with TRBD1. The germline CDR1 and CDR2 sequences are SNHLY and FYNNEI. CDR3 length: 14 amino acids. V lost 11 bases and J lost 1; bases outside the gene matches: 10. The CDR3 bases are TGTGCCGGCCACAGGGGCGGCTTCCAAGAGACCCAGTACTTC. It translates to CAGHRGGFQETQYF.

The chain employs TRBV7-9 and TRBJ2-1, with D perhaps matching TRBD2 (6 bases). Trimming took off 2 bases at V and 8 bases at J, with 10 bases between the two ends. This CDR3 is 13 amino acids long. The germline V gene encodes CDR1 SEHNR and CDR2 FQNEAQ (reference sequence). CDR3 sequence reads: CASSLSSGDEQFF. Here the CDR3 DNA reads TGTGCCAGCAGCTTATCTTCGGGGGATGAGCAGTTCTTC.